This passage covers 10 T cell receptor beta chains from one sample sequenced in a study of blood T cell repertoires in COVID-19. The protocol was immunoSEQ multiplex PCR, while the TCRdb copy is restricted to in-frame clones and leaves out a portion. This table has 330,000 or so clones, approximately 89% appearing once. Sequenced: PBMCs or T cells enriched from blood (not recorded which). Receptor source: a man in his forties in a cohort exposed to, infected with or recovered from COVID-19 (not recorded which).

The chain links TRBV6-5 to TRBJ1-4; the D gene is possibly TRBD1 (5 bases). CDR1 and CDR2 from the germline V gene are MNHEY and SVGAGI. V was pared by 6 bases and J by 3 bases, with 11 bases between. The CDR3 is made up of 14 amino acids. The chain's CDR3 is CASRRDGSNEKLFF. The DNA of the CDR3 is TGTGCCAGCAGGCGGGACGGATCTAATGAAAAACTGTTTTTT.

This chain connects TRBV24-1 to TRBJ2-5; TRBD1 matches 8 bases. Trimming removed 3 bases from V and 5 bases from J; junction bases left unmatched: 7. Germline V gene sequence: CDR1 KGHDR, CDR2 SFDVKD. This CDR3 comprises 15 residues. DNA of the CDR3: TGTGCCACCAGTGATGTTACAGGGGGTTCCGAGACCCAGTACTTC. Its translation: CATSDVTGGSETQYF.

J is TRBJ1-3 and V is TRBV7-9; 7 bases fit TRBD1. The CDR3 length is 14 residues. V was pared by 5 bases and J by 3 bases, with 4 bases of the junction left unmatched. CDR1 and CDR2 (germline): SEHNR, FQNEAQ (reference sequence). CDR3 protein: CASSGWDSGNTIYF. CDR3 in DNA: TGTGCCAGCAGCGGGTGGGACAGTGGAAACACCATATATTTT. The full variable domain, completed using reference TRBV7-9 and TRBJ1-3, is DTGVSQNPRHKITKRGQNVTFRCDPISEHNRLYWYRQTLGQGPEFLTYFQNEAQLEKSRLLSDRFSAERPKGSFSTLEIQRTEQGDSAMYLCASSGWDSGNTIYFGEGSWLTVV.

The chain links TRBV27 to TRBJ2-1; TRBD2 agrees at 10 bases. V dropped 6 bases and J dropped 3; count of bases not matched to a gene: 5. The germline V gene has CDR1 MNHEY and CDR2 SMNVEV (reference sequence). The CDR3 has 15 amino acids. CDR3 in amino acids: CASRRGLALYNEQFF. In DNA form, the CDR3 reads TGTGCCAGCAGACGGGGACTAGCGCTCTACAATGAGCAGTTCTTC.

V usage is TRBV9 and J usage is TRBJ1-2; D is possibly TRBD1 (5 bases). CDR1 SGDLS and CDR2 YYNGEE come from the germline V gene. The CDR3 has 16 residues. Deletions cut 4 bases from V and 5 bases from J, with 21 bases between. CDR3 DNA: TGTGCCAGCAGCACCCCCAGGGATCCCGAACTATATGGCTACACCTTC. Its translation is CASSTPRDPELYGYTF.

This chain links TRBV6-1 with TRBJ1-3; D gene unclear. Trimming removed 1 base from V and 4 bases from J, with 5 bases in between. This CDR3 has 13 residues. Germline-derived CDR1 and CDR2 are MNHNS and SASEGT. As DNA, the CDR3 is TGTGCCAGCAGTGAAGTCCGGGGAAACACCATATATTTT. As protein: CASSEVRGNTIYF.

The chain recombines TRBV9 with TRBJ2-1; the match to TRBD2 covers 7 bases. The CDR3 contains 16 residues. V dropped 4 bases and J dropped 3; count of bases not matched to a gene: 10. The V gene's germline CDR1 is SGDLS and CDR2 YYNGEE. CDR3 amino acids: CASSQTLAASYNEQFF. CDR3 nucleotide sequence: TGTGCCAGCAGCCAGACCCTAGCGGCCAGCTACAATGAGCAGTTCTTC.

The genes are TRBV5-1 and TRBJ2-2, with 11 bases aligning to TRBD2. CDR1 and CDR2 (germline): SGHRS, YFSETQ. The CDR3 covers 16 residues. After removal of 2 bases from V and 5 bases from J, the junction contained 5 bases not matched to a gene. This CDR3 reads CASSFTSGRNTGELFF. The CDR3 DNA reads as TGCGCCAGCAGCTTCACTAGCGGGAGAAATACCGGGGAGCTGTTTTTT.

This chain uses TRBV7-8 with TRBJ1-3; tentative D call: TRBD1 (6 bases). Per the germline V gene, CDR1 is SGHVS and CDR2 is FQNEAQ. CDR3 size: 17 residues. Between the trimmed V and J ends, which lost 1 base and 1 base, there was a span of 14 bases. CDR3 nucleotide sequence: TGTGCCAGCAGCTTAGACCTCGAGGGGGGGTCTGGAAACACCATATATTTT. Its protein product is CASSLDLEGGSGNTIYF.

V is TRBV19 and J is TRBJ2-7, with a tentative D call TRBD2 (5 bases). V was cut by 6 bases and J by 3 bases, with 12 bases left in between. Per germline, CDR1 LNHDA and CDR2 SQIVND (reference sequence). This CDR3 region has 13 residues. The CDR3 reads CASSPRTGYEQYF. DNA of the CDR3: TGTGCCAGTAGCCCAAGGACTGGCTACGAGCAGTACTTC. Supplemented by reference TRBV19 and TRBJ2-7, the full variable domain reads DGGITQSPKYLFRKEGQNVTLSCEQNLNHDAMYWYRQDPGQGLRLIYYSQIVNDFQKGDIAEGYSVSREKKESFPLTVTSAQKNPTAFYLCASSPRTGYEQYFGPGTRLTVT.